In this sample, the clone carrying this T cell receptor beta chain turned up a few times. Its antigen is as yet unknown. These data come from a study of beta chain features in type 1 diabetes. Study-level findings and limits: Shortening of TCRB CDR3s, moderate but significant, appeared in all four CD4+ subsets of Type 1 diabetes patients.

Sequenced material consisted of expressed TCRB transcripts (all of the isolated RNA was reverse transcribed). Profiled with immunoSEQ multiplex PCR; TCRdb holds only in-frame clones, not every one. The sample consists of about 160,000 clones, 7.5% to 9.5% of them appearing once. V gave up 7 bases and J gave up 5 bases; unmatched junction bases: 2. There are 12 residues in the CDR3. Looked up from germline, CDR1 is SGHTA and CDR2 is FQGNSA. The sample taken for sequencing was central memory CD4+ T cells from blood. This chain joins TRBV7-2 and TRBJ2-5; 9 nucleotides match TRBD1. The receptor comes from a woman aged 18-29 years with type 1 diabetes. CDR3 residues: CASNRGRETQYF. CDR3 bases: TGTGCCAGCAACAGGGGGCGGGAGACCCAGTACTTC.